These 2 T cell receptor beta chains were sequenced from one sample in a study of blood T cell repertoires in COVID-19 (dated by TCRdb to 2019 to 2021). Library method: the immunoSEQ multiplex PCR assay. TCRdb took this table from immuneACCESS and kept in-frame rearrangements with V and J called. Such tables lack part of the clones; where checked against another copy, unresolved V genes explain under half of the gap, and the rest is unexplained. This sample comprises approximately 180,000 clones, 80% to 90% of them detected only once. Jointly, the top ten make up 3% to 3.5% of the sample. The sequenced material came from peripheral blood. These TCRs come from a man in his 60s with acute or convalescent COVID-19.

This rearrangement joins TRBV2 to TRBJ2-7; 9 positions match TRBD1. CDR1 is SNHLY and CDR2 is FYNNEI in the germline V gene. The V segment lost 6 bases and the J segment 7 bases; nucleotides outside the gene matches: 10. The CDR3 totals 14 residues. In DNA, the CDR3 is TGTGCCAGCAGCTCCGCAGACAGGGGGAGTGAGCAGTACTTC. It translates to CASSSADRGSEQYF.

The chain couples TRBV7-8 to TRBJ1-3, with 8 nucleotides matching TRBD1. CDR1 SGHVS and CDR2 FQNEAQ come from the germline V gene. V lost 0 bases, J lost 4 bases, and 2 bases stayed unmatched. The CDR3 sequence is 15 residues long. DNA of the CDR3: TGTGCCAGCAGCTTAGCTACAGGGGGAGGAAACACCATATATTTT. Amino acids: CASSLATGGGNTIYF.